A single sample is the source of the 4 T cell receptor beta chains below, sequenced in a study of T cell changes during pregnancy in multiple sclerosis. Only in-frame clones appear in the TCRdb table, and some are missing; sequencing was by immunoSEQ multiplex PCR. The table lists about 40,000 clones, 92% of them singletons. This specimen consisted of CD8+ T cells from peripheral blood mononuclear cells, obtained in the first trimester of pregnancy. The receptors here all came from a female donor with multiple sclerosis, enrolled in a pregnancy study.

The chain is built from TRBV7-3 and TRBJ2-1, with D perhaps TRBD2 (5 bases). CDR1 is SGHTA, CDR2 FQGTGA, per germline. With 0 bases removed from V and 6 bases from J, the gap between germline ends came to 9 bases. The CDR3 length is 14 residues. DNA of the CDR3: TGTGCCAGCAGCTTAACCCTAGCCGCCAATGAGCAGTTCTTC. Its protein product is CASSLTLAANEQFF.

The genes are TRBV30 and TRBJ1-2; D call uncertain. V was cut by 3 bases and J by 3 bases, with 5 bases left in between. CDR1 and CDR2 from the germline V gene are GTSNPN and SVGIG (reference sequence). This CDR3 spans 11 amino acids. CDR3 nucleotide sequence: TGTGCCTGGAGCGCGGACTATGGCTACACCTTC. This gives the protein CAWSADYGYTF.

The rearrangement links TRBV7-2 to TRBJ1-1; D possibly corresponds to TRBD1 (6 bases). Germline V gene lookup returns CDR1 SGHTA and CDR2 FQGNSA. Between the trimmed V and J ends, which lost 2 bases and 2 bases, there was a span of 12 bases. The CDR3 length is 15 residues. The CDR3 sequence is CASSLITRGNTEAFF. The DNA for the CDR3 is TGTGCCAGCAGCTTAATAACCAGGGGCAACACTGAAGCTTTCTTT. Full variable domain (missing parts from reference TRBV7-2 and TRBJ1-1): GAGVSQSPSNKVTEKGKDVELRCDPISGHTALYWYRQSLGQGLEFLIYFQGNSAPDKSGLPSDRFSAERTGGSVSTLTIQRTQQEDSAVYLCASSLITRGNTEAFFGQGTRLTVV.

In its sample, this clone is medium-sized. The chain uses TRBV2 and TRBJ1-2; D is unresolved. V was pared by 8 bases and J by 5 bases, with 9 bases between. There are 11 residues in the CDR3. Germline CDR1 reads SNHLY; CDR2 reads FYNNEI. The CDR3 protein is CASPGGYGYTF. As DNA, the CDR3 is TGTGCCAGCCCGGGAGGGTATGGCTACACCTTC.